This section outlines one T cell receptor (beta chain) sequence together with its context. CDR3 size: 14 residues. CDR1 and CDR2 from the germline V gene are SEHNR and FQNEAQ (reference sequence). V lost 4 bases, J lost 5 bases, and 5 bases stayed unmatched. This table comes from immunoSEQ multiplex PCR, and its TCRdb copy is limited to in-frame clones, with some not included. The sample lists more than 7,500 clones; approximately 86% were seen once. The data belong to a study of blood T cell repertoires in COVID-19. About the research overall: The United States, Italy and Spain provided the acute and convalescent COVID-19 samples. T cells, B-cell-depleted T cells, or PBMCs provided the cDNA or gDNA that served as material.

The sample was peripheral blood. The chain couples TRBV7-9 to TRBJ2-3; 8 nucleotides line up with TRBD2. The TCR sequence derives from a human donor with active COVID-19. The donor label of this sample is uncertain. CDR3 sequence reads: CASSSGGPRDTQYF. For the CDR3, the DNA is TGTGCCAGCAGCTCGGGGGGGCCAAGAGATACGCAGTATTTT.